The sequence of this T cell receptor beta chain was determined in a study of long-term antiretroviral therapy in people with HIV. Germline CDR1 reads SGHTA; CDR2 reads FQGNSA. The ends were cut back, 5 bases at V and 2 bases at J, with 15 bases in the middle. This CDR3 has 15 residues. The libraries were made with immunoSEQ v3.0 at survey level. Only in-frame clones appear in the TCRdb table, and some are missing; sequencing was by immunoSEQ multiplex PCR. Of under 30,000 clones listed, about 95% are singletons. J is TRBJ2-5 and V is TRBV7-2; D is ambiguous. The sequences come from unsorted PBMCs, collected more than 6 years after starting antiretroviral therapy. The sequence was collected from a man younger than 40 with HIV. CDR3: CASSPRIVAQETQYF. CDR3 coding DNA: TGTGCCAGCAGCCCCCGTATAGTAGCACAAGAGACCCAGTACTTC. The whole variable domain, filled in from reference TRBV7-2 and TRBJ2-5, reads GAGVSQSPSNKVTEKGKDVELRCDPISGHTALYWYRQSLGQGLEFLIYFQGNSAPDKSGLPSDRFSAERTGGSVSTLTIQRTQQEDSAVYLCASSPRIVAQETQYFGPGTRLLVL.